This T cell receptor (beta chain) originates from a study of OX40 agonist ivuxolimab in advanced cancers. Whole-study context: Dose-escalation subjects each had hepatocellular carcinoma, melanoma, renal cell or head and neck cancer. Study-level findings and limits: Clonal expansion was seen in CD4+ and CD8+ blood T cells by week 6 at 0.1 to 3.0 mg/kg.

A note on this clone: The antigen remains unidentified.

Sequenced by immunoSEQ multiplex PCR; TCRdb stores in-frame clones only, minus some. The data show more than 40,000 clones, with 82% seen just once and 1.5% to 2% held by the top ten. Germline V gene sequence: CDR1 PRHDT, CDR2 FYEKMQ (reference sequence). Deletions cut 0 bases from V and 9 bases from J, with 9 bases between. The CDR3 spans 13 residues. The chain joins TRBV13 to TRBJ2-1, with D perhaps TRBD1 (6 bases). Source: CD4+ or CD8+ T cells sorted from blood, taken in a trial of the OX40 agonist ivuxolimab. The TCR sequence derives from an adult with an advanced solid tumor such as melanoma, head and neck, liver or kidney cancer. The CDR3 loop is CASSLGQGIEQFF. The CDR3 DNA reads as TGTGCCAGCAGCTTAGGACAGGGCATTGAGCAGTTCTTC.